A single sample is the source of the 12 T cell receptor beta chains below, sequenced in a study of T-cell reconstitution after alpha-beta-depleted transplantation in children. The authors prepared the TCRbeta library with unique molecular identifiers. TCRdb re-derived calls from the PCR reads in MiXCR, one entry per CDR3 protein. The data contain about 340,000 distinct CDR3 sequences, about 9.4% of them singletons. The sequencing here drew on PBMCs from the stem cell graft donor, taken from the stem cell graft. These receptors originate from a human donor who donated a stem cell graft to a child with acute lymphoblastic leukemia.

This clonotype has at least ten counts. This chain connects TRBV6-5 to TRBJ2-7, with TRBD2 matching over 10 bases. This CDR3 is 14 amino acids long. Germline V gene sequence: CDR1 MNHEY, CDR2 SVGAGI. After removal of 4 bases from V and 4 bases from J, the junction contained 4 bases not matched to a gene. CDR3 amino acids: CASSFGTSEYEQYF. Here the CDR3 DNA reads TGTGCCAGCAGTTTCGGGACTAGCGAATACGAGCAGTACTTC.

In its sample, this clonotype was seen a few times. The V call is TRBV7-6, the J call TRBJ2-1; 11 positions match TRBD2. The ends lost 5 bases at V and 8 bases at J; junction bases unmatched: 8. CDR3 length equals 15 residues. CDR1 and CDR2 from the germline V gene are SGHVS and FNYEAQ. The DNA of the CDR3 is TGTGCCAGCAGCCCACTAGCGGGAGCGAGGGATGAGCAGTTCTTC. Translated: CASSPLAGARDEQFF.

This sequence joins TRBV3-1 and TRBJ2-1; TRBD2 aligns across 7 bases. Trimming removed 0 bases from V and 1 base from J; junction bases left unmatched: 6. The germline gives CDR1 LGHDT, CDR2 YNNKEL (reference sequence). The CDR3 loop spans 17 amino acids. CDR3 coding DNA: TGTGCCAGCAGCCAAGAAAAAGGCGGGAGTTCCTACAATGAGCAGTTCTTC. Its translation is CASSQEKGGSSYNEQFF.

The V gene is TRBV5-1, the J gene TRBJ1-1; 9 bases are a match to TRBD1. The CDR3 extends over 13 amino acids. V lost 7 bases and J lost 3; bases outside the gene matches: 4. Germline assignment: CDR1 SGHRS and CDR2 YFSETQ. The CDR3: CASAWTGDTEAFF. In DNA form, the CDR3 reads TGCGCCAGCGCCTGGACAGGGGACACTGAAGCTTTCTTT.

The chain has TRBV28 and TRBJ2-3; D ambiguous. Trimming shortened V by 3 bases and J by 4 bases, and 5 bases separated the two germline ends. The germline V gene encodes CDR1 MDHEN and CDR2 SYDVKM. This CDR3 comprises 12 residues. In DNA, the CDR3 is TGTGCCAGCAGTTTGATCGCAGATACGCAGTATTTT. Translated: CASSLIADTQYF.

This chain connects TRBV4-1 to TRBJ2-1, with D possibly being TRBD2 (6 bases). V was clipped by 0 bases and J by 8 bases, with 11 bases between them. The CDR3 consists of 14 residues. Germline values: CDR1 MGHRA, CDR2 YSYEKL. CDR3 nucleotide sequence: TGCGCCAGCAGCCAAGATGGAGGGGACCATGAGCAGTTCTTC. Its translation is CASSQDGGDHEQFF.

The rearrangement uses TRBV7-2 and TRBJ2-3; possible D gene TRBD2, 6 bases. This CDR3 is 14 amino acids long. Germline V gene sequence: CDR1 SGHTA, CDR2 FQGNSA. Trimming pared 8 bases from V and 0 bases from J, leaving 12 bases between. CDR3 bases: TGTGCCAGCTTCGCGGGACTTAGCACAGATACGCAGTATTTT. Protein product: CASFAGLSTDTQYF.

Only a few counts were recorded for this clonotype. The rearrangement links TRBV5-1 to TRBJ1-1; maybe TRBD1 (5 bases). Germline loops: CDR1 SGHRS, CDR2 YFSETQ. The CDR3 totals 15 residues. V shed 0 bases and J shed 6 bases, with 15 bases lying between them. CDR3 bases: TGCGCCAGCAGCTTGGAAGCGGGGGGATCCGCTGAAGCTTTCTTT. This translates into CASSLEAGGSAEAFF.

V gene TRBV7-2 combines with J gene TRBJ2-3; D not resolved. Germline V gives CDR1 SGHTA, CDR2 FQGNSA. There are 11 residues in the CDR3. V dropped 3 bases and J dropped 5 bases, with 3 bases sitting between them. CDR3 residues: CASSFVDTQYF. The CDR3 DNA is TGTGCCAGCAGCTTCGTAGATACGCAGTATTTT.

This clonotype turned up a few times. V gene TRBV5-1 combines with J gene TRBJ2-4, with TRBD1 as a possible D gene (6 bases). The ends were cut back, 4 bases at V and 2 bases at J, with 13 bases in the middle. The CDR3 is 15 amino acids. Germline V gene lookup returns CDR1 SGHRS and CDR2 YFSETQ. CDR3 sequence: CASSTEQGSKNIQYF. DNA for the CDR3: TGCGCCAGCAGCACGGAACAGGGATCCAAAAACATTCAGTACTTC. The full variable domain, rest sourced from reference TRBV5-1 and TRBJ2-4, is KAGVTQTPRYLIKTRGQQVTLSCSPISGHRSVSWYQQTPGQGLQFLFEYFSETQRNKGNFPGRFSGRQFSNSRSEMNVSTLELGDSALYLCASSTEQGSKNIQYFGAGTRLSVL.

The table lists this clonotype with a few counts. The chain carries TRBV20-1 and TRBJ2-7; 12 nucleotides align to TRBD2. CDR1 DFQATT and CDR2 SNEGSKA come from the germline V gene (reference sequence). Trimming removed 1 base from V and 2 bases from J; junction bases left unmatched: 3. CDR3 length: 15 residues. The DNA of the CDR3 is TGCAGTGCTAGAGGTCTAGCGGGAGGGACCTACGAGCAGTACTTC. It yields the protein CSARGLAGGTYEQYF.

Only a few counts were recorded for this clonotype. CDR3 sequence reads: CASSLAAQPTDTQYF. The CDR3 nucleotides read TGTGCCAGCAGCTTAGCCGCACAACCCACAGATACGCAGTATTTT. The genes are TRBV7-2 and TRBJ2-3; no reliable D call. V lost 0 bases, J lost 2 bases, and 9 bases lay in between. CDR1 and CDR2 from the germline V gene are SGHTA and FQGNSA. CDR3 length: 15 residues.